This entry concerns a single TCR beta chain. Its antigen is unknown. This sample was taken from a study of cytomegalovirus exposure and HLA in healthy donors. After removal of 4 bases from V and 4 bases from J, the junction contained 12 bases not matched to a gene. Germline CDR1 reads SNHLY; CDR2 reads FYNNEI. The CDR3 runs to 17 residues. Primers included in the PCR were 60 Vbeta and 13 Jbeta primers. TCRdb's copy holds only in-frame clones and misses some; the assay was immunoSEQ multiplex PCR. The top ten clones hold around 2% of a sample with over 70,000 clones, around 80% of them seen once. The study, taken as a whole, reports: An assumption of roughly uniform sequencing depth across donors underlay the presence/absence analyses.

Material for sequencing was PBMCs. J is TRBJ2-1 and V is TRBV2; 8 bases align to TRBD2. This TCR was recovered from a man aged 18 to 35 in good health and CMV-seronegative. The CDR3 DNA reads TGTGCCAGCAGTGGGTATCGGGCGGGGGGCGGTTACAATGAGCAGTTCTTC. Translated, it gives CASSGYRAGGGYNEQFF.